These 15 T cell receptor beta chains were all obtained from the same sample, sequenced in a study of blood T cell repertoires in COVID-19. The protocol was immunoSEQ multiplex PCR, while the TCRdb copy is restricted to in-frame clones and leaves out a portion. The table records 30,000 to 45,000 clones, roughly 90% of them present only once. Sequencing used peripheral blood. These receptors came from a man aged 60 to 69 with active COVID-19.

The V and J genes are TRBV6-5 and TRBJ2-5, with D maybe TRBD1 (6 bases). V was clipped by 5 bases and J by 5 bases, with 15 bases between them. Germline V CDR1 and CDR2: MNHEY, SVGAGI. This CDR3 contains 14 residues. This CDR3 is CASSTPTGMETQYF. In nucleotides, the CDR3 is TGTGCCAGCAGTACCCCCACAGGGATGGAGACCCAGTACTTC.

The chain has TRBV24-1 and TRBJ1-2, with 7 bases lining up with TRBD1. This CDR3 spans 13 amino acids. CDR1 is KGHDR and CDR2 is SFDVKD in the germline V gene. V trimming: 2 bases; J trimming: 8 bases; junction bases outside the gene matches: 4. CDR3 in DNA: TGTGCCACCAGTGATTCCCCAGGGGGAGGCTACACCTTC. This codes for CATSDSPGGGYTF.

The V call is TRBV3-1 (or the pseudogene TRBV3-2), the J call TRBJ2-2, with a possible D match to TRBD1 (5 bases). The CDR3 is 14 amino acids. Trimming cost V 4 bases and J 6 bases, with 12 bases left between them. Germline V gives CDR1 LGHDT, CDR2 YNNKEL (reference sequence). The CDR3: CASSLRVRSGELFF. Here the CDR3 DNA reads TGTGCCAGCAGCCTCAGGGTACGGTCCGGGGAGCTGTTTTTT.

The sample holds a few counts of this clone. V is TRBV6-2 or TRBV6-3 and J is TRBJ1-2; D may be TRBD1 (5 bases). V lost 5 bases and J 7 bases, leaving 11 bases between the germline ends. Germline V gene lookup returns CDR1 MNHEY and CDR2 SVGEGT. The CDR3 length is 12 residues. The CDR3 region is CASSTGDVGYTF. The CDR3 bases are TGTGCCAGCAGTACAGGAGATGTTGGCTACACCTTC.

The rearrangement uses TRBV9 and TRBJ1-2, with a weak D call TRBD1 (5 bases). Germline V gene data show CDR1 as SGDLS and CDR2 as YYNGEE. The CDR3 totals 14 residues. The V end was cut by 0 bases, the J end by 4 bases, with 10 bases between. The CDR3 spells CASSVEAGFYGYTF. The CDR3, as DNA: TGTGCCAGCAGCGTAGAGGCAGGGTTCTATGGCTACACCTTC.

The J gene is TRBJ2-7, the V gene TRBV6-5, with 9 bases identical to TRBD1. V lost 6 bases, J lost 1 base, and 10 bases stayed unmatched. Germline-derived CDR1 and CDR2 are MNHEY and SVGAGI. The CDR3 spans 16 residues. The CDR3 DNA is TGTGCCAGCAGCTACGCGTCCGGGACAGGGTCCTACGAGCAGTACTTC. Its protein product is CASSYASGTGSYEQYF.

The rearrangement links TRBV2 to TRBJ2-5, with D possibly TRBD1 on 7 matching bases. Germline V gene lookup returns CDR1 SNHLY and CDR2 FYNNEI. This CDR3 has 14 residues. Trimming cost V 6 bases and J 1 base, with 12 bases left between them. Here the CDR3 DNA reads TGTGCCAGCAGCCGGGGGACAGCCCAAGAGACCCAGTACTTC. It yields the protein CASSRGTAQETQYF.

The rearrangement links TRBV25-1 to TRBJ1-1; tentatively, D is TRBD1 (6 bases). V lost 5 bases, J lost 5 bases, and 12 bases lay in between. The length of the CDR3 is 13 residues. CDR1 and CDR2 from the germline V gene are MGHDK and SYGVNS. CDR3 sequence (DNA): TGTGCCAGCAGTCGGACAGATCGGACTGAAGCTTTCTTT. This encodes CASSRTDRTEAFF. Looking up the rest from reference TRBV25-1 and TRBJ1-1 gives the full variable domain: EADIYQTPRYLVIGTGKKITLECSQTMGHDKMYWYQQDPGMELHLIHYSYGVNSTEKGDLSSESTVSRIRTEHFPLTLESARPSHTSQYLCASSRTDRTEAFFGQGTRLTVV.

The gene calls are TRBV6-5 and TRBJ2-7, with D perhaps matching TRBD1 (6 bases). Germline CDR1 is MNHEY and CDR2 is SVGAGI. The CDR3 consists of 14 residues. Trimming shortened V by 6 bases and J by 3 bases, and 15 bases separated the two germline ends. The CDR3 sequence: CASRPRTESYEQYF. CDR3 nucleotides: TGTGCCAGCAGACCCAGGACAGAGAGCTACGAGCAGTACTTC.

The V and J genes are TRBV9 and TRBJ2-1; D possibly corresponds to TRBD2 (6 bases). The germline V gene encodes CDR1 SGDLS and CDR2 YYNGEE. Trimming stripped 2 bases from V and 0 bases from J, with 21 bases between. CDR3 size: 19 residues. CDR3 coding DNA: TGTGCCAGCAGCGTCCGACAAACGGGACTGCTGAGCTCCTACAATGAGCAGTTCTTC. Amino acids: CASSVRQTGLLSSYNEQFF.

V and J are TRBV28 and TRBJ1-2; 10 bases are shared with TRBD1. V shed 6 bases and J 5 bases; nucleotides not matched to a gene: 6. Germline loops: CDR1 MDHEN, CDR2 SYDVKM. The length of the CDR3 is 14 residues. CDR3 DNA: TGTGCCAGCAGGAGGGGACAGGGGCTATATGGCTACACCTTC. Translation: CASRRGQGLYGYTF.

The chain employs TRBV4-2 and TRBJ2-3; TRBD2 agrees at 9 bases. V gave up 0 bases and J gave up 5 bases; unmatched junction bases: 6. CDR3 size: 16 residues. Germline V lookup: CDR1 LGHNA, CDR2 YNFKEQ. The DNA of the CDR3 is TGTGCCAGCAGCCAAGATAGGACTAGCGTGGGAGATACGCAGTATTTT. As protein: CASSQDRTSVGDTQYF.

The chain links TRBV3-1 (or the pseudogene TRBV3-2) to TRBJ2-2; D is possibly TRBD2 (5 bases). The CDR3 has 15 residues. Trimming pared 3 bases from V and 3 bases from J, leaving 11 bases between. Per germline, CDR1 LGHDT and CDR2 YNNKEL (reference sequence). The CDR3 DNA follows: TGTGCCAGCAGCCACGGTGAGGAGGACACCGGGGAGCTGTTTTTT. This translates into CASSHGEEDTGELFF.

Note on this clone: With a much larger clone just one base away, this may be a read error. The chain is built from TRBV7-3 and TRBJ2-7; TRBD1 aligns across 7 bases. After removal of 5 bases from V and 3 bases from J, the junction contained 4 bases not matched to a gene. CDR1 and CDR2 from the germline V gene are SGHTA and FQGTGA. CDR3 size: 13 residues. The CDR3 nucleotides are TGTGCCAGCAGCCGGGACAGCCTCTACGAGCAGTACTTC. Translated, it gives CASSRDSLYEQYF. Drawing the rest from reference TRBV7-3 and TRBJ2-7, the complete variable domain is GAGVSQTPSNKVTEKGKYVELRCDPISGHTALYWYRQSLGQGPEFLIYFQGTGAADDSGLPNDRFFAVRPEGSVSTLKIQRTERGDSAVYLCASSRDSLYEQYFGPGTRLTVT.

J is TRBJ2-7 and V is TRBV7-3; 10 positions agree with TRBD1. Germline CDR1 is SGHTA and CDR2 is FQGTGA. The length of the CDR3 is 15 residues. V trimming: 0 bases; J trimming: 5 bases; junction bases outside the gene matches: 4. CDR3 sequence (DNA): TGTGCCAGCAGCTTAACGGGACAGGGGTTCGACGAGCAGTACTTC. Translated, it gives CASSLTGQGFDEQYF.